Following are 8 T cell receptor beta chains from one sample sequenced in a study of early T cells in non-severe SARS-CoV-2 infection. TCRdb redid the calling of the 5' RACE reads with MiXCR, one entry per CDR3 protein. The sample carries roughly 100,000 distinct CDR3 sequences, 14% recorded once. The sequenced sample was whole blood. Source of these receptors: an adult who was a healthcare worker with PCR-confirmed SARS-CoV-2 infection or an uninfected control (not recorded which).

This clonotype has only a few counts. The CDR3 loop is CASSFSGGALYNEQFF. The CDR3 nucleotides read TGTGCCAGCAGCTTTAGCGGGGGGGCCCTCTACAATGAGCAGTTCTTC. This chain uses TRBV11-2 with TRBJ2-1; 11 bases match TRBD2. With 3 bases clipped from V and 3 bases from J, the junction kept 4 bases outside the gene matches. Germline V gene sequence: CDR1 SGHAT, CDR2 FQNNGV. The CDR3 loop spans 16 amino acids.

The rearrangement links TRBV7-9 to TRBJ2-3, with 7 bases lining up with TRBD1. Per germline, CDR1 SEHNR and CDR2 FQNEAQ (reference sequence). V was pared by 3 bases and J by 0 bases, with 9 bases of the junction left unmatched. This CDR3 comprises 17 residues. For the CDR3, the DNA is TGTGCCAGCAGCTTCGCCCTCGGGACAGCAAGCACAGATACGCAGTATTTT. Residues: CASSFALGTASTDTQYF.

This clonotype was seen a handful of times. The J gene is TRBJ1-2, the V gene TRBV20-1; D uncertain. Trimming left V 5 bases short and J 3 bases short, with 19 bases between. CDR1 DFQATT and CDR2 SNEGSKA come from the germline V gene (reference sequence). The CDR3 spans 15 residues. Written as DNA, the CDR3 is TGCAGTGCTGAGAACTGGGAGGGTTTGGACTATGGCTACACCTTC. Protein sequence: CSAENWEGLDYGYTF.

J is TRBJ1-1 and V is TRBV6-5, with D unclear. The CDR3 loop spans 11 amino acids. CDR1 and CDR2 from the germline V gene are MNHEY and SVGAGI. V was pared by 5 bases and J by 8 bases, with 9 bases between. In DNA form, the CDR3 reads TGTGCCAGCAGTCGGGCCAGCGAAGCTTTCTTT. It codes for CASSRASEAFF.

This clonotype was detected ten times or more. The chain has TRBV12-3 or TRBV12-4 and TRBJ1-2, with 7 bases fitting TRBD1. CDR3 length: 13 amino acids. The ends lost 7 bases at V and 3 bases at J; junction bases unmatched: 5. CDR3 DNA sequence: TGTGCCAGCACCTCGACAGGGTACTATGGCTACACCTTC. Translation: CASTSTGYYGYTF.

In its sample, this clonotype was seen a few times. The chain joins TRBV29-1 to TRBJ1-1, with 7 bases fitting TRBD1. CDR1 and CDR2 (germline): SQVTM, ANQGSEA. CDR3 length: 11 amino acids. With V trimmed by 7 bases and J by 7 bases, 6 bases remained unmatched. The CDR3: CSATGTVEAFF. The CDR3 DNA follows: TGCAGCGCTACCGGGACAGTTGAAGCTTTCTTT. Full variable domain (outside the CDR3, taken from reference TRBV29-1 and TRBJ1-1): SAVISQKPSRDICQRGTSLTIQCQVDSQVTMMFWYRQQPGQSLTLIATANQGSEATYESGFVIDKFPISRPNLTFSTLTVSNMSPEDSSIYLCSATGTVEAFFGQGTRLTVV.

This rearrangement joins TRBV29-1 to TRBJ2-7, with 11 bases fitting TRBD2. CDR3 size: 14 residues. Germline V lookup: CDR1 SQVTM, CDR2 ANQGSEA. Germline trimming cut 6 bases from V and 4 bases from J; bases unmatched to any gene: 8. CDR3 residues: CSVQGLAGEYEQYF. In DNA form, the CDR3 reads TGCAGCGTCCAAGGACTAGCGGGCGAGTACGAGCAGTACTTC.

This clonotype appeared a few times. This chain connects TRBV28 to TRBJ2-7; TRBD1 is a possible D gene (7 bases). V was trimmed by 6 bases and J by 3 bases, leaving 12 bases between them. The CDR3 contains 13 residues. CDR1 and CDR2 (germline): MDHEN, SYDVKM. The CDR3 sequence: CASSRGTVYEQYF. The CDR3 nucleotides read TGTGCCAGCAGCCGCGGGACAGTCTACGAGCAGTACTTC.